These 2 T cell receptor beta chains share one sample of origin, sequenced in a study of shared clonotypes between healthy human individuals. The data were produced by immunoSEQ multiplex PCR, yet TCRdb's version contains in-frame clones alone and is incomplete. The sample includes a few million clones, 90% to 95% of them seen just once. Sequencing was carried out using naive CD4+ T cells sorted from blood. Described subset: CD45RA+ positively selected. All receptors come from a man in his late teens or twenties in good health.

The chain couples TRBV9 to TRBJ2-2; tentatively, D is TRBD1 (6 bases). Germline V gene data show CDR1 as SGDLS and CDR2 as YYNGEE. The ends were cut back, 6 bases at V and 0 bases at J, with 12 bases in the middle. The CDR3 extends over 15 amino acids. CDR3 residues: CASNRGYANTGELFF. CDR3 DNA sequence: TGTGCCAGCAATAGGGGGTACGCGAACACCGGGGAGCTGTTTTTT.

The V gene is TRBV19, the J gene TRBJ1-3; D remains unclear. CDR3 size: 14 residues. Germline-derived CDR1 and CDR2 are LNHDA and SQIVND (reference sequence). Trimming removed 3 bases at V and 2 bases at J, with 8 bases between. CDR3 nucleotide sequence: TGTGCCAGTAGTATGAGCTGGGCTGGAAACACCATATATTTT. Protein product: CASSMSWAGNTIYF.